This T cell receptor beta chain was retrieved from a study of blood T cell repertoires in COVID-19. The wider study: The analysed material was cDNA or gDNA that came from T cells, B-cell-depleted T cells, or PBMCs.

The repertoire was sequenced with immunoSEQ multiplex PCR; TCRdb's copy has only in-frame clones and lacks some. Of approximately 170,000 clones listed, approximately 90% are singletons. Recruits, aged about 18 to 90 years, lived in roughly 22 US areas. Researchers sorted participants into cohorts using their self-reported clinical history. Cohort 3 donors were reported recovered after two negative PCRs, clearance, or symptom resolution. This CDR3 spans 15 amino acids. Germline assignment: CDR1 MDHEN and CDR2 SYDVKM. V was pared by 3 bases and J by 7 bases, with 16 bases between. This clone was picked up a small number of times.

The specimen was PBMCs or T cells enriched from blood (not recorded which). The source of this sequence is a young woman who had recovered from COVID-19. This rearrangement joins TRBV28 to TRBJ2-1, with D perhaps matching TRBD2 (6 bases). The CDR3 bases are TGTGCCAGCAGTTTTTATGGGGGGAAGTTGAATGAGCAGTTCTTC. Translated, it gives CASSFYGGKLNEQFF.